These 4 T cell receptor beta chains were sequenced from one sample in a study of blood T cell repertoires in COVID-19. This table comes from immunoSEQ multiplex PCR, and its TCRdb copy is limited to in-frame clones, with some not included. The sample yields 200,000 to 250,000 clones, 65% to 85% seen once. The sample taken for sequencing was peripheral blood. All receptors come from a woman aged 40 to 50 with active or convalescent COVID-19.

The chain carries TRBV3-1 (or the pseudogene TRBV3-2) and TRBJ1-1; a possible D gene is TRBD1 (6 bases). The CDR3 extends over 17 amino acids. CDR1 and CDR2 from the germline V gene are LGHDT and YNNKEL (reference sequence). Trimming took 1 base from V and 1 from J, leaving 16 bases between them. CDR3 in amino acids: CASSQGATGKGNTEAFF. CDR3 nucleotide sequence: TGTGCCAGCAGCCAAGGGGCCACAGGGAAAGGGAACACTGAAGCTTTCTTT.

The chain combines TRBV18 with TRBJ1-3, with D hard to call. Germline V gives CDR1 KGHSH, CDR2 LQKENI. This CDR3 is 16 amino acids long. Trimming removed 2 bases at V and 0 bases at J, with 11 bases between. CDR3 sequence: CASSPAQTLSGNTIYF. CDR3 bases: TGTGCCAGCTCACCAGCCCAGACACTCTCTGGAAACACCATATATTTT.

The chain combines TRBV5-1 with TRBJ2-7, with TRBD1 matching 7 bases. Germline CDR1 reads SGHRS; CDR2 reads YFSETQ. CDR3 length: 14 amino acids. V lost 4 bases and J lost 0; bases outside the gene matches: 4. The CDR3 spells CASSPGTVSYEQYV. In DNA form, the CDR3 reads TGCGCCAGCAGCCCAGGGACAGTCTCCTACGAGCAGTACGTC.

This clone showed up many times. The chain has TRBV11-2 and TRBJ1-1, with TRBD1 as a possible D gene (6 bases). Germline V gene sequence: CDR1 SGHAT, CDR2 FQNNGV. Trimming took off 5 bases at V and 1 base at J, with 14 bases between the two ends. This CDR3 comprises 15 residues. As DNA, the CDR3 is TGTGCCAGCAGCCCTTGGGGACATTCGAACACTGAAGCTTTCTTT. Its translation is CASSPWGHSNTEAFF.